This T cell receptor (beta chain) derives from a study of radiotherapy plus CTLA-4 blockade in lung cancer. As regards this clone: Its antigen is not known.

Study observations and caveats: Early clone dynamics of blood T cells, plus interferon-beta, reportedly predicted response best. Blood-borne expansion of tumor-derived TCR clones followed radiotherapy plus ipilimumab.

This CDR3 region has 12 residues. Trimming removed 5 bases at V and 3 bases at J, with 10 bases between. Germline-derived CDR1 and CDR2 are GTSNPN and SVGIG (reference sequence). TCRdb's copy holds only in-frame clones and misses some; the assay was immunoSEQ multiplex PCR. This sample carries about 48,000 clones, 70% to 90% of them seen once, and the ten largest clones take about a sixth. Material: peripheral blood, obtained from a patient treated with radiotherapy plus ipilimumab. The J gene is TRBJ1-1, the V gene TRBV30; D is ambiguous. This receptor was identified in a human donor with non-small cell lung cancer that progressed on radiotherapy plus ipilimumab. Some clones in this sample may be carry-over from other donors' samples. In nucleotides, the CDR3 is TGTGCCTGGGGCGGGCCACACACTGAAGCTTTCTTT. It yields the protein CAWGGPHTEAFF.